A selection of T cell receptor beta chains follows, all from one sample in a study of blood T cells in healthy people across ages. MiXCR was run by TCRdb on the 5' RACE reads, yielding one entry per CDR3 protein. The table lists 1.5 million to 2 million distinct CDR3 sequences, around half of them singletons. The sequencing input was blood. These receptors were obtained from a woman aged 35 to 49 in good health. CDR3s include the opening cysteine and the closing phenylalanine or tryptophan. A D gene is named only where the DNA matches it firmly. For some rows the clone size is stated as once, few or many, or as a class when expanded; others skip it.

cdr3_length clone_size j_call d_call v_call cdr3_nt cdr3_aa
15 NA TRBJ2-3 TRBD1 TRBV4-1 TGCGCCAGCAGCCAAGAGGCCCAGGGGGCAGATACGCAGTATTTT CASSQEAQGADTQYF
16 NA TRBJ2-5 TRBD2 TRBV4-2 TGTGCCAGCAGCCAAGTCGGGACGGGGGGATACAATGAGCAGTACTTC CASSQVGTGGYNEQYF
15 NA TRBJ2-7 TRBD2 TRBV18 TGTGCCAGCAAGAGCGGGGGGGGAATTTCCTACGAGCAGTACTTC CASKSGGGISYEQYF
15 NA TRBJ2-7 TRBD1 TRBV5-4 TGTGCCAGCAGCGCCAAGACAGGGGGCCTAAACGAGCAGTACTTC CASSAKTGGLNEQYF
17 NA TRBJ1-6 NA TRBV27 TGTGCCAGCAGTATCTCATGGCTAACAAGAGGGAATTCACCCCTCCACTTT CASSISWLTRGNSPLHF
16 few TRBJ2-7 TRBD2 TRBV5-6 TGTGCCAGCAGCTTGGGACTAGCGGGGGGGCTTGGCGAGCAGTACTTC CASSLGLAGGLGEQYF
13 NA TRBJ2-7 TRBD1 TRBV5-6 TGTGCCAGCAGCCCCGGGACAGGGGAACAGCAGTACTTC CASSPGTGEQQYF
15 once TRBJ1-4 NA TRBV7-2 TGTGCCAGCAGCTTAGTTGGGGTGGGCGGTGAAAAACTGTTTTTT CASSLVGVGGEKLFF
14 NA TRBJ2-5 NA TRBV24-1 TGTGCCACCAGTGATGTGGGTCCGATAGAGACCCAGTACTTC CATSDVGPIETQYF
15 NA TRBJ2-5 TRBD2 TRBV27 TGTGCCAGCAGTTGGGTAGCGGGGATACCGGGGGCCCAGTACTTC CASSWVAGIPGAQYF
13 NA TRBJ2-1 TRBD1 TRBV3-1 TGTGCCAGCAGCCAAGGGACAGGGCATGAGCAGTTCTTC CASSQGTGHEQFF
13 few TRBJ2-5 NA TRBV4-3 TGCGCCAGCAGCCAACAGAGGGAAGAGACCCAGTACTTC CASSQQREETQYF
15 NA TRBJ2-3 TRBD2 TRBV20-1 TGCAGTGCTAGACTCAGCGGGGATACTATCCGTGCGCAGTATTTT CSARLSGDTIRAQYF
17 few TRBJ2-1 NA TRBV18 TGTGCCAGCTCACCACCGGACTGGCGGGGTGGGGGCAATGAGCAGTTCTTC CASSPPDWRGGGNEQFF
14 few TRBJ2-1 NA TRBV4-2 TGTGCCAGCAGCCAACGGGGGAACCGGGGGGAGCAGTTCTTC CASSQRGNRGEQFF
16 few TRBJ2-7 TRBD1 TRBV7-2 TGTGCCAGCAGCCTGCGGACAGGGAGATTAATGTACGAGCAGTACTTC CASSLRTGRLMYEQYF
15 few TRBJ2-7 TRBD2 TRBV28 TGTGCCAGCAGTCCATTGACTAGCGGGGTAAACGAGCAGTACTTC CASSPLTSGVNEQYF
15 few TRBJ1-2 TRBD1 TRBV25-1 TGTGCCAGCAGTGACACCGGGACAGGGAAGAATGGCTACACCTTC CASSDTGTGKNGYTF
14 few TRBJ2-3 NA TRBV20-1 TGCAGTGCTAGACAAAGAGTTAGCACAGATACGCAGTATTTT CSARQRVSTDTQYF
12 NA TRBJ2-5 NA TRBV20-1 TGCAGTGCTCCCAAAGGAGAAGAGACCCAGTACTTC CSAPKGEETQYF
13 NA TRBJ1-4 NA TRBV12-3/TRBV12-4 TGTGCCAGCACCAAACAAGGGGCCGAAAAACTGTTTTTT CASTKQGAEKLFF
14 few TRBJ2-7 TRBD1 TRBV20-1 TGCAGTGCTAGAGCTGACAGGGTCGGCAACGAGCAGTACTTC CSARADRVGNEQYF
12 NA TRBJ2-7 TRBD2 TRBV20-1 TGCAGGGCTAGCCCGGGGGGCTACGAGCAGTACTTC CRASPGGYEQYF
17 NA TRBJ2-5 TRBD1 TRBV7-9 TGTGCCAGCAGCTTAGCGCGGACAGGCCTCAACCAAGAGACCCAGTACTTC CASSLARTGLNQETQYF
15 few TRBJ1-1 TRBD1 TRBV10-3 TGTGCCATCATGGGAGACAGGGCCATGAACACTGAAGCTTTCTTT CAIMGDRAMNTEAFF
12 few TRBJ2-7 NA TRBV20-1 TGCAGTGCTAGCACGGACCCCTACGAGCAGTACTTC CSASTDPYEQYF
17 NA TRBJ2-3 TRBD2 TRBV7-9 TGTGCCAGCAGCCTCAGGACTAGCGGGGGAAACACAGATACGCAGTATTTT CASSLRTSGGNTDTQYF
11 many TRBJ2-1 NA TRBV29-1 TGCAGCGTTGAAGATTCGGCCGGGCAGTTCTTC CSVEDSAGQFF
13 NA TRBJ2-5 NA TRBV12-3/TRBV12-4 TGTGCCAGCAGTGCCCCGTCCCTCATAGCCCGGTACTTC CASSAPSLIARYF
13 NA TRBJ2-5 NA TRBV3-1 TGTGCCAGCAGCCAAGTAGAGCAAGAGACCCAGTACTTC CASSQVEQETQYF
13 few TRBJ2-7 NA TRBV6-2/TRBV6-3 TGTGCCAGCGGGAGACCGAACTCCTACGAGCAGTACTTC CASGRPNSYEQYF
15 NA TRBJ2-7 NA TRBV6-1 TGTGCCAGCATTACGTTGGGGCAGCGAGCCTACGAGCAGTACTTC CASITLGQRAYEQYF
18 few TRBJ2-1 TRBD2 TRBV12-3/TRBV12-4 TGTGCCAGCAGTCCCTCGACTAGCGGGGGGAGGTCCTACAATGAGCAGTTCTTC CASSPSTSGGRSYNEQFF
14 NA TRBJ2-3 TRBD2 TRBV29-1 TGCAGCGTCCAAACTAGCGGGGCCACAGATACGCAGTATTTT CSVQTSGATDTQYF
19 NA TRBJ2-4 TRBD2 TRBV20-1 TGCAGTGCTCGTCACCCACTAGCGGGGTCAACCCTAGCCAAAAACATTCAGTACTTC CSARHPLAGSTLAKNIQYF
14 NA TRBJ2-4 TRBD1 TRBV7-9 TGTGCCAGCAGCTCGACAGGGTATCAAAACATTCAGTACTTC CASSSTGYQNIQYF
17 NA TRBJ2-7 NA TRBV4-1 TGCGCCAGCAGCCAAGATCTCTCCGGGACGGTGACCTACGAGCAGTACTTC CASSQDLSGTVTYEQYF
16 NA TRBJ1-2 NA TRBV7-2 TGTGCCAGCAGCTTAGATGTTGCAGGGACGGCCTATGGCTACACCTTC CASSLDVAGTAYGYTF
15 NA TRBJ2-7 NA TRBV6-1 TGTGCCATCCTCACCGCAGACAAACCCTTCGGGGAGCAGTACTTC CAILTADKPFGEQYF
15 NA TRBJ2-3 NA TRBV10-1 TGCGCCAGCAGTGAGTCGGGCGTGGGGGCAGATACGCAGTATTTT CASSESGVGADTQYF